A selection of T cell receptor beta chains follows, all from one sample in a study. TCRdb called the RT-PCR reads again in MiXCR, with one record for every CDR3 protein. The table has 650,000 to 800,000 distinct CDR3 sequences, 12% to 15% seen once. The sequenced sample consisted of memory CD4+ T cells from blood. These receptors originate from a female donor in good health, serving as a healthy control. CDR3s leave out the opening cysteine and the closing phenylalanine or tryptophan. A D gene is named only where the DNA matches it firmly. A row's size may be missing; if present it is once, few, many or a size class.

J gene	clone size	D gene	V gene	CDR3 protein
TRBJ2-6	few	TRBD2	TRBV10-3	AITPGGTSAGSGANVLT
TRBJ1-4	.	.	TRBV6-6	ASSYPQTATNEKLF
TRBJ2-5	many	TRBD2	TRBV20-1	SAPTSGQETQY
TRBJ2-2	.	TRBD1	TRBV28	ATITSTGADGELF
TRBJ2-7	many	.	TRBV5-1	ASSLTGSEQY
TRBJ2-5	few	.	TRBV25-1	ASRGDQETQY
TRBJ2-3	.	.	TRBV7-2	ASSLVHSPTDTQY
TRBJ1-1	.	.	TRBV5-1	ASRYREISTEAF
TRBJ1-2	.	.	TRBV5-1	ASSSGTTNYGYT
TRBJ2-3	many	.	TRBV10-3	AISRTEGTDTQY
TRBJ1-4	few	.	TRBV3-1	ASSHSGSGGNEKLF
TRBJ2-7	.	.	TRBV7-9	ASSLRRPGSGGSSYEQY
TRBJ2-3	few	.	TRBV7-3	ASSTRTGGTDTQY
TRBJ1-5	.	.	TRBV6-6	ASSYDQGNQPQH
TRBJ2-1	.	.	TRBV7-2	ASSLYSGEVGREQF
TRBJ2-1	few	.	TRBV19	ASSRTAEQF
TRBJ1-2	many	.	TRBV20-1	SARAPGSYVGYT
TRBJ2-3	many	.	TRBV6-2/TRBV6-3	ASSYNTDTQY
TRBJ2-4	.	.	TRBV7-2	ASSPELAKNIQY
TRBJ2-7	many	TRBD1	TRBV12-3/TRBV12-4	ASTTGYRGVYEQY
TRBJ2-3	.	TRBD1	TRBV28	ASSFRAGGYTDTQY
TRBJ2-7	many	TRBD2	TRBV6-6	ASSYAGAGSYEQY
TRBJ1-2	.	.	TRBV5-1	ASSLGTPPNYGYT
TRBJ2-7	.	TRBD2	TRBV28	ASRTEHSREGSSYEQY
TRBJ2-1	.	.	TRBV7-3	ASSFTIGVEQF
TRBJ2-7	many	TRBD1	TRBV6-5	ASSQQGGTYEQY
TRBJ2-2	.	.	TRBV4-2	ASSLDLGANTGELF
TRBJ1-1	.	.	TRBV6-5	ASTMTGNTEAF
TRBJ2-3	few	.	TRBV4-1	ASSLAGTPTDTQY
TRBJ1-6	many	.	TRBV6-5	ASAGFRSPLH
TRBJ2-3	once	.	TRBV11-2	ASSTGLTHVSDTQY
TRBJ2-7	.	.	TRBV7-6	ASSRSPAGGNNEQY
TRBJ2-7	.	.	TRBV28	ASKDSLYEQY
TRBJ2-6	.	.	TRBV14	ASSRDAIVLT
TRBJ1-1	.	.	TRBV20-1	SAVPYFLTEAF